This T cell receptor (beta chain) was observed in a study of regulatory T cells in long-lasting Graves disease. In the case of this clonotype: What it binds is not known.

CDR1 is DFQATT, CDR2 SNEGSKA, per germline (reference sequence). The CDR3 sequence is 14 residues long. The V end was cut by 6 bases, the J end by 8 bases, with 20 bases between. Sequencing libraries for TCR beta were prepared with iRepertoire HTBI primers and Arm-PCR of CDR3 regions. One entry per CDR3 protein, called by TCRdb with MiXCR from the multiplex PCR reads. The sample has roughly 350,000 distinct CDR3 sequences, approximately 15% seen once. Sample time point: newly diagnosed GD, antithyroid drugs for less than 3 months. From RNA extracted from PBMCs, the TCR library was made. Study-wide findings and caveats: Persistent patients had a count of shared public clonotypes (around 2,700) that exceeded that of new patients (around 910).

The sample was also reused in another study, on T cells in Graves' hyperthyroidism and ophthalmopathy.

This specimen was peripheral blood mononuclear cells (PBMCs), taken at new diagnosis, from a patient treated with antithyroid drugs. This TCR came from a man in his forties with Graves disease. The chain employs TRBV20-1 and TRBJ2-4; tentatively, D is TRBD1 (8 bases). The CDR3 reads CSAQTGGGLDIQYF. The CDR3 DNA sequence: TGCAGTGCACAAACAGGGGGGGGGTTGGACATTCAGTACTTC.